These 31 T cell receptor beta chains were all obtained from the same sample, sequenced in a study of Graves' ophthalmopathy and Graves' hyperthyroidism. Beta-chain TCR CDR3 regions were amplified from RNA transcripts. Second-round multiplex PCR came after first-round RT-PCR with HTBI primers. TCRdb re-called the multiplex PCR reads with MiXCR, one entry per CDR3 protein. The sample lists a few hundred thousand distinct CDR3 sequences, roughly a sixth occurring once. The sequenced sample consisted of peripheral blood. The receptors were gathered from an adult woman with stable Graves' hyperthyroidism.

At least ten counts were recorded for this clonotype. V and J are TRBV27 and TRBJ1-5; D ambiguous. Trimming took 2 bases from V and 7 from J, leaving 9 bases between them. Germline assignment: CDR1 MNHEY and CDR2 SMNVEV (reference sequence). This CDR3 has 13 residues. The CDR3, as DNA: TGTGCCAGCAGTTTACGGCTTGGACAGCCCCAGCATTTT. Protein sequence: CASSLRLGQPQHF.

This clonotype was observed at least ten times. For the CDR3, the DNA is TGTGCCAGTAGTACACCTTTGGCGAATTCACCCCTCCACTTT. It translates to CASSTPLANSPLHF. This chain uses TRBV19 with TRBJ1-6; unclear D gene. The CDR3 consists of 14 residues. Germline V lookup: CDR1 LNHDA, CDR2 SQIVND (reference sequence). V lost 4 bases and J 7 bases, leaving 11 bases between the germline ends.

CDR3: CASRLTGGNEQYF. The CDR3 region has the DNA TGTGCCAGCAGGCTTACAGGGGGCAACGAGCAGTACTTC. The chain employs TRBV12-3 or TRBV12-4 and TRBJ2-7; TRBD1 matches 9 bases. V gave up 6 bases and J gave up 5 bases; unmatched junction bases: 5. This CDR3 contains 13 residues.

This clonotype was picked up many times. The chain combines TRBV6-5 with TRBJ2-5; TRBD2 matches at 8 bases. The CDR3 is 15 residues long. J was trimmed by 10 bases and V by 6 bases; bases with no gene match: 16. The germline V gene encodes CDR1 MNHEY and CDR2 SVGAGI. The CDR3 region is CASSLGTRGGGVQYF. The CDR3 nucleotides read TGTGCCAGCAGCCTAGGGACTAGAGGAGGGGGAGTCCAGTACTTC.

The sample holds many counts of this clonotype. This rearrangement joins TRBV6-2 or TRBV6-3 to TRBJ1-2, with D perhaps matching TRBD1 (6 bases). The germline V and J ends were trimmed by 6 bases and 3 bases, with 11 bases remaining between them. CDR3 size: 13 residues. The germline CDR1 and CDR2 sequences are MNHEY and SVGEGT. The CDR3, as DNA: TGTGCCAGCAGCCCCGGACAGCACTATGGCTACACCTTC. Its protein product is CASSPGQHYGYTF.

This clonotype was counted many times. This chain connects TRBV2 to TRBJ2-2; 9 bases fit TRBD2. The length of the CDR3 is 15 residues. Germline lookup yields CDR1 SNHLY and CDR2 FYNNEI. Losses at the gene ends were 6 bases for V and 4 bases for J; bases not matched to a gene: 6. The CDR3 reads CASSLGLARTGELFF. The CDR3 DNA follows: TGTGCCAGCAGCCTCGGACTAGCGCGCACCGGGGAGCTGTTTTTT.

The table lists this clonotype with many counts. The chain couples TRBV2 to TRBJ2-7; the match to TRBD1 covers 8 bases. The CDR3 loop spans 14 amino acids. Germline lookup yields CDR1 SNHLY and CDR2 FYNNEI. The J segment lost 1 base and the V segment lost 7 bases, leaving 6 bases of the junction unmatched. CDR3 protein: CASKGWDRSYEQYF. CDR3 DNA: TGTGCCAGCAAAGGATGGGACAGGTCCTACGAGCAGTACTTC.

Ten or more counts support this clonotype. The chain recombines TRBV2 with TRBJ2-2, with 8 bases matching TRBD2. In germline, CDR1 is SNHLY, CDR2 FYNNEI. The CDR3 consists of 14 residues. Trimming took 1 base from V and 8 from J; bases not matched to a gene: 3. The CDR3 nucleotides read TGTGCCAGCAGTGAAGAGGGACTAGGAGGGGAGCTGTTTTTT. Its translation is CASSEEGLGGELFF.

At least ten counts were recorded for this clonotype. The CDR3 is CASSVGRTGSPETQYF. In DNA form, the CDR3 reads TGTGCCAGCAGCGTCGGCAGGACAGGGTCCCCAGAGACCCAGTACTTC. The chain joins TRBV9 to TRBJ2-5, with 8 bases lining up with TRBD1. Trimming at V came to 2 bases and at J to 4 bases, leaving 10 bases not matched to a gene. The length of the CDR3 is 16 residues. Per germline, CDR1 SGDLS and CDR2 YYNGEE.

The CDR3 loop is CASSSYPGTGRNTEAFF. CDR3 in DNA: TGTGCCAGCAGTTCATACCCCGGGACAGGCCGGAACACTGAAGCTTTCTTT. The J gene is TRBJ1-1, the V gene TRBV12-3 or TRBV12-4; 8 bases map to TRBD1. This CDR3 is built from 17 residues. The V gene end was trimmed by 4 bases and the J gene end by 1 base; junction bases not matched to a gene: 11.

The chain combines TRBV11-1 with TRBJ2-1, with D possibly matching TRBD1 (8 bases). Per the germline V gene, CDR1 is SGHAT and CDR2 is FQDESV (reference sequence). The V gene lost 11 bases and the J gene lost 2 bases, with 16 bases spanning the gap. The CDR3 spans 14 residues. The CDR3 spells CAETGEGAYNEQFF. DNA for the CDR3: TGTGCCGAGACAGGGGAGGGGGCCTACAATGAGCAGTTCTTC.

This clonotype has at least ten counts. The rearrangement uses TRBV30 and TRBJ2-5; D uncertain. Trimming shortened V by 0 bases and J by 6 bases, and 11 bases separated the two germline ends. There are 13 residues in the CDR3. Germline-derived CDR1 and CDR2 are GTSNPN and SVGIG (reference sequence). The CDR3 spells CAWSVRRTQTQYF. CDR3 nucleotide sequence: TGTGCCTGGAGTGTACGTCGCACACAGACCCAGTACTTC.

There are many counts of this clonotype. The J gene is TRBJ1-6, the V gene TRBV7-9; D is uncertain. Trimming took 1 base from V and 7 from J, leaving 5 bases between them. This CDR3 has 13 amino acids. The germline V gene has CDR1 SEHNR and CDR2 FQNEAQ (reference sequence). CDR3 DNA sequence: TGTGCCAGCAGCTTAGTGGAAAATTCACCCCTCCACTTT. Translating gives CASSLVENSPLHF. The full variable domain, rest sourced from reference TRBV7-9 and TRBJ1-6, is DTGVSQNPRHKITKRGQNVTFRCDPISEHNRLYWYRQTLGQGPEFLTYFQNEAQLEKSRLLSDRFSAERPKGSFSTLEIQRTEQGDSAMYLCASSLVENSPLHFGNGTRLTVT.

This clonotype was counted many times. The rearrangement uses TRBV20-1 and TRBJ2-7, with 7 positions matching TRBD1. J gave up 1 base and V 3 bases, and 3 bases lay outside the gene matches. The CDR3 runs to 13 residues. Germline V gives CDR1 DFQATT, CDR2 SNEGSKA (reference sequence). In DNA, the CDR3 is TGCAGTGCTAGCCGGGACAGTTCCTACGAGCAGTACTTC. Amino acids: CSASRDSSYEQYF.

There are many counts of this clonotype. J is TRBJ1-5 and V is TRBV12-5; TRBD1 matches at 9 bases. V lost 5 bases and J lost 3; bases outside the gene matches: 5. Per germline, CDR1 LGHNT and CDR2 FRNRAP. The CDR3 totals 15 residues. The CDR3 reads CASGLGQGHNQPQHF. CDR3 DNA: TGTGCTAGTGGTCTAGGACAGGGGCACAATCAGCCCCAGCATTTT.

This clonotype was found many times. The chain is built from TRBV5-1 and TRBJ2-2; D is unresolved. The germline gives CDR1 SGHRS, CDR2 YFSETQ. This CDR3 has 14 residues. V lost 1 base, J lost 4 bases, and 8 bases lay in between. The CDR3 sequence is CASSLYGGTGELFF. The CDR3 DNA is TGCGCCAGCAGCTTGTACGGCGGCACCGGGGAGCTGTTTTTT. The variable domain in full, with the rest retrieved from reference TRBV5-1 and TRBJ2-2, is KAGVTQTPRYLIKTRGQQVTLSCSPISGHRSVSWYQQTPGQGLQFLFEYFSETQRNKGNFPGRFSGRQFSNSRSEMNVSTLELGDSALYLCASSLYGGTGELFFGEGSRLTVL.

The table lists this clonotype with many counts. The chain couples TRBV12-3 or TRBV12-4 to TRBJ2-3; D perhaps matches TRBD2 (6 bases). V dropped 1 base and J dropped 2 bases, with 10 bases sitting between them. The CDR3 has 15 amino acids. Here the CDR3 reads CASSLGEDLTDTQYF. CDR3 DNA: TGTGCCAGCAGTTTAGGGGAGGACCTCACAGATACGCAGTATTTT.

This clonotype has more than one count but fewer than ten. V and J are TRBV10-3 and TRBJ1-1; D unresolved. There are 12 residues in the CDR3. Trimming pared 6 bases from V and 2 bases from J, leaving 7 bases between. Germline values: CDR1 ENHRY, CDR2 SYGVKD. CDR3: CAIREKNTEAFF. The CDR3 region has the DNA TGTGCCATCAGGGAGAAAAACACTGAAGCTTTCTTT.

This clonotype was recorded many times. The chain links TRBV20-1 to TRBJ2-5; D unresolved. V dropped 3 bases and J dropped 3 bases, with 14 bases sitting between them. The CDR3 covers 14 residues. CDR1 is DFQATT, CDR2 SNEGSKA, per germline (reference sequence). Here the CDR3 reads CSASIGFGEETQYF. The CDR3 nucleotides read TGCAGTGCTAGTATAGGGTTTGGTGAAGAGACCCAGTACTTC.

Concerning this clonotype: This may arise from a read error, as a much more abundant clone is one base away. V gene TRBV27 combines with J gene TRBJ2-7, with D unclear. The CDR3 is made up of 12 amino acids. Germline V gives CDR1 MNHEY, CDR2 SMNVEV (reference sequence). CDR3 nucleotides: TGTGCCAGCAGTTTGGGAATGAGCGAGCAGTGCTTC. Translating gives CASSLGMSEQCF.

This clonotype was recorded many times. The rearrangement joins TRBV6-5 to TRBJ2-7, with D possibly matching TRBD2 (6 bases). There are 14 residues in the CDR3. CDR1 and CDR2 from the germline V gene are MNHEY and SVGAGI. V lost 6 bases and J 0 bases, leaving 12 bases between the germline ends. The CDR3 DNA follows: TGTGCCAGCAGACGGGACTCAAGCTCCTACGAGCAGTACTTC. This gives the protein CASRRDSSSYEQYF.

The gene calls are TRBV5-1 and TRBJ2-5; D perhaps matches TRBD1 (5 bases). The CDR3 covers 16 residues. Trimming stripped 2 bases from V and 1 base from J, with 15 bases between. Germline CDR1 SGHRS, CDR2 YFSETQ. The CDR3 DNA follows: TGCGCCAGCAGCTTTTCTCCCCCGACAGCCCAAGAGACCCAGTACTTC. The encoded protein is CASSFSPPTAQETQYF.

This clonotype was counted a few times. The chain carries TRBV18 and TRBJ1-3; no clear D gene. Trimming took 6 bases from V and 3 from J, leaving 15 bases between them. The CDR3 loop spans 15 amino acids. Germline values: CDR1 KGHSH, CDR2 LQKENI. CDR3 nucleotides: TGTGCCAGCTCGCTGAGTATCCTGGGTGGAAACACCATATATTTT. This translates into CASSLSILGGNTIYF.

This clonotype was recorded at least ten times. The rearrangement uses TRBV20-1 and TRBJ2-5; D is possibly TRBD2 (6 bases). This CDR3 is built from 13 residues. Germline CDR1 DFQATT, CDR2 SNEGSKA (reference sequence). V lost 4 bases, J lost 3 bases, and 12 bases lay in between. The chain's CDR3 is CSATREVEETQYF. As DNA, the CDR3 is TGCAGTGCTACAAGGGAGGTAGAAGAGACCCAGTACTTC.

This clonotype was counted only a few times. The chain is built from TRBV6-2 or TRBV6-3 and TRBJ1-5; the match to TRBD1 covers 10 bases. Germline CDR1 MNHEY, CDR2 SVGEGT. This CDR3 spans 13 amino acids. The J segment lost 11 bases and the V segment lost 5 bases, leaving 6 bases of the junction unmatched. The chain's CDR3 is CASSTDRGMAQHF. CDR3 DNA: TGTGCCAGCAGTACGGACAGGGGGATGGCCCAGCATTTT.

Worth noting for this clonotype: A much more abundant neighbour one base away suggests this may be a read error. The V call is TRBV11-2, the J call TRBJ2-7; 9 bases map to TRBD2. CDR3 length: 13 residues. Germline CDR1 SGHAT, CDR2 FQNNGV. The CDR3 region is CASSLAMAGGPRF. The CDR3 nucleotides are TGTGCCAGCAGCTTAGCCATGGCGGGAGGGCCACGCTTC.

The chain recombines TRBV12-5 with TRBJ1-1, with a tentative D call TRBD1 (6 bases). V lost 4 bases to trimming and J lost 0 bases, with 18 bases between them. Germline V CDR1 and CDR2: LGHNT, FRNRAP. This CDR3 is 17 amino acids long. CDR3 sequence reads: CASGSELNRVMNTEAFF. CDR3 in DNA: TGTGCTAGTGGTTCCGAGTTAAACAGGGTCATGAACACTGAAGCTTTCTTT. Full variable domain (missing parts from reference TRBV12-5 and TRBJ1-1): DARVTQTPRHKVTEMGQEVTMRCQPILGHNTVFWYRQTMMQGLELLAYFRNRAPLDDSGMPKDRFSAEMPDATLATLKIQPSEPRDSAVYFCASGSELNRVMNTEAFFGQGTRLTVV.

This clonotype was seen repeatedly, ten times or more. The rearrangement joins TRBV20-1 to TRBJ2-7; D gene unclear. This CDR3 is 16 amino acids long. The V end lost 0 bases, the J end lost 4 bases, and 19 bases lay between the germline ends. Germline CDR1 is DFQATT and CDR2 is SNEGSKA (reference sequence). As DNA, the CDR3 is TGCAGTGCTAGAGAATTATTCGCGAGCCGGCTTTACGAGCAGTACTTC. It is translated as CSARELFASRLYEQYF.

The sample holds many counts of this clonotype. The V gene is TRBV10-3, the J gene TRBJ2-6, with D perhaps TRBD2 (6 bases). The CDR3 is 14 amino acids. Germline V gene sequence: CDR1 ENHRY, CDR2 SYGVKD. Trimming removed 9 bases from V and 2 bases from J, with 11 bases in between. The CDR3 sequence is CAINGGTGANVLTF. The DNA for the CDR3 is TGTGCCATTAATGGCGGGACTGGGGCCAACGTCCTGACTTTC.

This clonotype was observed at least ten times. This rearrangement joins TRBV10-3 to TRBJ2-7, with D unclear. V shed 11 bases and J shed 5 bases, with 22 bases lying between them. CDR3 length: 14 amino acids. CDR1 and CDR2 from the germline V gene are ENHRY and SYGVKD. The CDR3 coding sequence is TGTGCCTCGATCCGCGGAAGCCTCTCGAACGAGCAGTACTTC. This translates into CASIRGSLSNEQYF.

This clonotype was seen more than once but under ten times. The genes are TRBV20-1 and TRBJ2-3; D is possibly TRBD1 (5 bases). CDR3 length: 17 residues. CDR1 and CDR2 (germline): DFQATT, SNEGSKA (reference sequence). The V end was cut by 0 bases, the J end by 1 base, with 17 bases between. CDR3 coding DNA: TGCAGTGCTAGAGAAAATGGCTGGGGCAGTCGCACAGATACGCAGTATTTT. Translation gives CSARENGWGSRTDTQYF.